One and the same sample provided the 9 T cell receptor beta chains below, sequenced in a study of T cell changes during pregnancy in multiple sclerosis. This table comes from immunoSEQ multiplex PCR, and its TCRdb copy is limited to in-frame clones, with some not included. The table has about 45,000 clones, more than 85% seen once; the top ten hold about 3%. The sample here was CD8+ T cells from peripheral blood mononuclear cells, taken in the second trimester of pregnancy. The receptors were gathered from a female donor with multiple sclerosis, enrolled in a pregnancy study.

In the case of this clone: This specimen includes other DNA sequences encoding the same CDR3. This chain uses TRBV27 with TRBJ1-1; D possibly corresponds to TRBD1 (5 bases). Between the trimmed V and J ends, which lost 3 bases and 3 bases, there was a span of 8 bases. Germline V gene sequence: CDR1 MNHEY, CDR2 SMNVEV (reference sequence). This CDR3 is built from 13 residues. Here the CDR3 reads CASSLGQYTEAFF. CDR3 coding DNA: TGTGCCAGCAGTTTGGGGCAGTACACTGAAGCTTTCTTT.

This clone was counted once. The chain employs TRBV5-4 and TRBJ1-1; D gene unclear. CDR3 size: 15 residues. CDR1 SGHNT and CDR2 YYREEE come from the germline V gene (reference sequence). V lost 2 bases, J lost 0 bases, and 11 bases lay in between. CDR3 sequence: CASSFGVAMNTEAFF. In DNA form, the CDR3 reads TGTGCCAGCAGCTTCGGGGTGGCGATGAACACTGAAGCTTTCTTT. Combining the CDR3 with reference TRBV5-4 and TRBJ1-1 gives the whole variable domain ETGVTQSPTHLIKTRGQQVTLRCSSQSGHNTVSWYQQALGQGPQFIFQYYREEENGRGNFPPRFSGLQFPNYSSELNVNALELDDSALYLCASSFGVAMNTEAFFGQGTRLTVV.

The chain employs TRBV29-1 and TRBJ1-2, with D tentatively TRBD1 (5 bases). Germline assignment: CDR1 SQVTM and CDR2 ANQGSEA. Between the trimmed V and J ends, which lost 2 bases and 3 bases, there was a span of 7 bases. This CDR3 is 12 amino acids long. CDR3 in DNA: TGCAGCGTTGAACGGGGGGACTATGGCTACACCTTC. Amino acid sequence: CSVERGDYGYTF.

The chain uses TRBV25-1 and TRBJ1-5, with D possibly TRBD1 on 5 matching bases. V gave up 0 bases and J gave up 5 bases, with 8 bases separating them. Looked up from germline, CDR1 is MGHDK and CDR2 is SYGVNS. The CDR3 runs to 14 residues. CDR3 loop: CASSEYDSDQPQHF. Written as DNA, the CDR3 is TGTGCCAGCAGTGAATACGACAGTGATCAGCCCCAGCATTTT. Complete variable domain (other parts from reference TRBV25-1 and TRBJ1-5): EADIYQTPRYLVIGTGKKITLECSQTMGHDKMYWYQQDPGMELHLIHYSYGVNSTEKGDLSSESTVSRIRTEHFPLTLESARPSHTSQYLCASSEYDSDQPQHFGDGTRLSIL.

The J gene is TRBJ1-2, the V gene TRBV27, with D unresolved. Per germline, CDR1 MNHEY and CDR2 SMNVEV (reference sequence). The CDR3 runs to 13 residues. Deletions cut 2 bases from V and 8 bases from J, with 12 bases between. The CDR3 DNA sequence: TGTGCCAGCAGTTTAAGCCTACTAGGGGGCTACACCTTC. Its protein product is CASSLSLLGGYTF.

CDR3 region: CAWSEMPSSYNSPLHF. In nucleotides, the CDR3 is TGTGCCTGGAGTGAAATGCCGAGCTCCTATAATTCACCCCTCCACTTT. The genes are TRBV30 and TRBJ1-6; no firm D call. V was trimmed by 1 base and J by 0 bases, leaving 10 bases between them. Germline V gene sequence: CDR1 GTSNPN, CDR2 SVGIG (reference sequence). The length of the CDR3 is 16 residues.

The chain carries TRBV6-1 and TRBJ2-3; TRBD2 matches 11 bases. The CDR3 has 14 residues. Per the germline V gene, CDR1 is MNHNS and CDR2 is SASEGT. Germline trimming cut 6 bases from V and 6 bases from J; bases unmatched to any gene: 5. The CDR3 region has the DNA TGTGCCAGCAGCCAACTAGCGGGGGACGATACGCAGTATTTT. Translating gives CASSQLAGDDTQYF.

The CDR3, as DNA: TGTGCCAGCAGCTTTCTCCCGGCTGAAGCTTTCTTT. Amino acids: CASSFLPAEAFF. The rearrangement links TRBV7-2 to TRBJ1-1; D is unresolved. Germline CDR1 and CDR2: SGHTA and FQGNSA. The CDR3 is 12 residues long. V was shortened by 3 bases and J by 6 bases, with 8 bases between the two germline ends.

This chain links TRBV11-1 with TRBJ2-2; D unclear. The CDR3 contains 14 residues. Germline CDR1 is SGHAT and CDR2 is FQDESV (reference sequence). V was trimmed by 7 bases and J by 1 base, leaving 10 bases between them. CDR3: CASTPSGNTGELFF. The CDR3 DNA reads TGTGCCAGCACTCCATCGGGGAACACCGGGGAGCTGTTTTTT.